This is a list of T cell receptor beta chains from one sample in a study of graft-versus-host responses after intestinal transplantation. The table came from immunoSEQ multiplex PCR; TCRdb's copy has only in-frame clones and leaves some out. This sample yields 9,500 to 13,000 clones, of which under 85% are seen a single time; more than 8.5% belongs to the top ten. Sequenced here: ileum tissue, sampled 23 days after intestinal transplant. These receptors originate from a human patient who received an intestinal transplant, so some T cells may come from the graft donor. Each CDR3 is given with its conserved first and last residue. Each record gives: V gene, D gene, clone size, J gene, CDR3 protein, CDR3 DNA. The D gene is left open where the match is weak. Clone size is shown for a subset of rows, as once, few, many or a class of expanded clone.

TRBV7-2	.	few	TRBJ1-1	CASSYQGTGWENTEAFF	TGTGCCAGCAGCTACCAGGGAACAGGGTGGGAGAACACTGAAGCTTTCTTT
TRBV7-9	.	.	TRBJ2-1	CASSSGLYNEQFF	TGTGCCAGCAGCTCGGGTCTGTACAATGAGCAGTTCTTC
TRBV12-5	.	.	TRBJ1-3	CASGLVVSHSGNTIYF	TGTGCTAGTGGTTTGGTAGTGAGTCACTCTGGAAACACCATATATTTT
TRBV7-4	.	large	TRBJ1-5	CASSLKGGPPNQPQHF	TGTGCCAGCAGCTTGAAGGGAGGCCCCCCCAATCAGCCCCAGCATTTT
TRBV11-1	.	few	TRBJ2-2	CASSFLGTGELFF	TGTGCCAGCAGCTTTCTTGGCACCGGGGAGCTGTTTTTT
TRBV27	.	few	TRBJ2-1	CASRAGAVTYNEQFF	TGTGCCAGCAGAGCAGGAGCGGTCACCTACAATGAGCAGTTCTTC
TRBV12-5	.	.	TRBJ1-1	CASGSEMWGFWVNTEAFF	TGTGCTAGTGGTTCCGAGATGTGGGGTTTTTGGGTGAACACTGAAGCTTTCTTT
TRBV6-5	.	.	TRBJ1-2	CASSYTSNYGYTF	TGTGCCAGCAGTTACACCAGTAACTATGGCTACACCTTC
TRBV4-1	TRBD2	.	TRBJ2-5	CASSRTSGRETQYF	TGCGCCAGCAGCCGGACTAGCGGGAGAGAGACCCAGTACTTC
TRBV6-5	TRBD2	.	TRBJ2-1	CASRPLAVLPNEQFF	TGTGCCAGCAGACCCCTAGCGGTCCTACCGAATGAGCAGTTCTTC
TRBV6-5	.	.	TRBJ1-1	CASSSVSGGNTEAFF	TGTGCCAGCAGTTCCGTGTCCGGGGGCAACACTGAAGCTTTCTTT
TRBV6-6	.	.	TRBJ2-7	CASSRIYQAYEQYF	TGTGCCAGCAGCCGAATATACCAGGCCTACGAGCAGTACTTC
TRBV19	.	.	TRBJ2-1	CASSIARGIYNEQFF	TGTGCCAGTAGTATAGCACGAGGGATCTACAATGAGCAGTTCTTC
TRBV7-9	.	.	TRBJ2-7	CASSLISPDEQYF	TGTGCCAGCAGCTTAATCTCCCCCGACGAGCAGTACTTC
TRBV19	.	few	TRBJ2-7	CASSLGGGGEQYF	TGTGCCAGTAGTCTGGGGGGAGGTGGCGAGCAGTACTTC
TRBV6-5	TRBD2	.	TRBJ2-7	CASSWGLARHYEQYF	TGTGCCAGCAGTTGGGGACTAGCGAGACACTACGAGCAGTACTTC
TRBV28	.	.	TRBJ2-3	CASGGLSSTDTQYF	TGTGCCAGCGGGGGTCTCTCTAGCACAGATACGCAGTATTTT
TRBV4-2	.	.	TRBJ1-6	CASSLTTSRPMDYNSPLHF	TGTGCCAGCAGCCTTACGACCAGTCGACCTATGGACTATAATTCACCCCTCCACTTT
TRBV6-6	.	once	TRBJ1-5	CASSSQGSDQPQHF	TGTGCCAGCAGTTCTCAGGGTTCCGATCAGCCCCAGCATTTT
TRBV4-2	TRBD1	.	TRBJ1-1	CASSRTTGGWAEAFF	TGTGCCAGCAGCCGAACCACAGGGGGGTGGGCGGAAGCTTTCTTT
TRBV5-5	.	.	TRBJ1-2	CASSLRGDGYTF	TGTGCCAGCAGCTTAAGGGGGGATGGCTACACCTTC
TRBV2	.	few	TRBJ1-1	CASSEDFILENTEAFF	TGTGCCAGCAGTGAAGATTTTATCTTAGAGAACACTGAAGCTTTCTTT
TRBV27	.	.	TRBJ2-7	CASSFSFAGNDEQYF	TGTGCCAGCAGTTTTTCGTTTGCGGGGAACGACGAGCAGTACTTC
TRBV4-1	.	.	TRBJ2-1	CASSQDGGFLSLSYNEQFF	TGCGCCAGCAGCCAAGACGGTGGCTTTTTGTCCCTCTCCTACAATGAGCAGTTCTTC
TRBV7-6	TRBD1	.	TRBJ1-3	CASSLSGTGGSGNTIYF	TGTGCCAGCAGCTTATCCGGGACAGGGGGCTCTGGAAACACCATATATTTT
TRBV6-4	.	.	TRBJ1-5	CASSDEAGNQPQHF	TGTGCCAGCAGTGACGAGGCGGGCAATCAGCCCCAGCATTTT
TRBV27	.	.	TRBJ2-2	CASSVGGNTGELFF	TGTGCCAGCAGTGTGGGAGGGAACACCGGGGAGCTGTTTTTT
TRBV27	.	.	TRBJ2-1	CASSFVDEQFF	TGTGCCAGCAGTTTCGTGGATGAGCAGTTCTTC
TRBV5-6	.	.	TRBJ2-1	CASSLADADQFF	TGTGCCAGCAGCTTGGCGGACGCGGACCAGTTCTTC
TRBV19	.	.	TRBJ1-1	CASSYRTVTTEAFF	TGTGCCAGTAGCTACCGGACAGTGACCACTGAAGCTTTCTTT
TRBV19	.	.	TRBJ2-1	CASTEGHDEQFF	TGTGCCAGTACGGAGGGGCACGATGAGCAGTTCTTC
TRBV7-8	TRBD2	few	TRBJ2-1	CASSLRAGDLYNEQFF	TGTGCCAGCAGCTTGAGGGCGGGGGACCTTTACAATGAGCAGTTCTTC
TRBV7-2	.	.	TRBJ1-6	CASSPGSGMRNYNSPLHF	TGTGCCAGCAGCCCGGGGTCAGGGATGAGAAACTATAATTCACCCCTCCACTTT
TRBV27	TRBD1	.	TRBJ2-7	CASSLTGGTYEQYF	TGTGCCAGCAGTTTAACAGGGGGCACCTACGAGCAGTACTTC
TRBV15	TRBD1	.	TRBJ1-5	CATRGTGGWNQPQHF	TGTGCCACCAGGGGAACAGGGGGCTGGAATCAGCCCCAGCATTTT
TRBV5-1	.	.	TRBJ2-7	CASSLTAGSYEQYF	TGCGCCAGCAGCTTGACGGCAGGTTCCTACGAGCAGTACTTC
TRBV27	.	.	TRBJ2-2	CASTQYPGNTGELFF	TGTGCCAGCACCCAGTACCCCGGAAACACCGGGGAGCTGTTTTTT
TRBV11-2	TRBD1	.	TRBJ2-7	CASSRNRDRVDEQYF	TGTGCCAGCAGCCGAAACCGGGACAGGGTAGACGAGCAGTACTTC